Presented here are 10 T cell receptor beta chains from one specimen sequenced in a study of T cell repertoires in cytomegalovirus infection. TCRdb redid the calling of the reads with MiXCR, one entry per CDR3 protein. The repertoire holds roughly 240,000 distinct CDR3 sequences, with approximately 7% as singletons. Sequences were obtained from PBMCs. The receptors come from a human donor in good health (CMV status not recorded). Some clones in this sample may be carry-over from other donors' samples.

J is TRBJ1-5 and V is TRBV5-6; the D gene is possibly TRBD1 (6 bases). This CDR3 comprises 15 residues. Germline loops: CDR1 SGHDT, CDR2 YYEEEE. V lost 4 bases and J 9 bases, leaving 20 bases between the germline ends. The CDR3 DNA follows: TGTGCCAGCAGCCTGGGGGGACACAACCTAGGGCCCCAGCATTTT. Translation: CASSLGGHNLGPQHF.

This clonotype has more than one count but fewer than ten. The chain carries TRBV6-6 and TRBJ2-3; 9 bases match TRBD1. CDR3 length: 15 amino acids. Germline CDR1 reads MNHNY; CDR2 reads SVGAGI (reference sequence). After removal of 6 bases from V and 2 bases from J, the junction contained 6 bases not matched to a gene. The CDR3 here is CASSWGQGITDTQYF. DNA of the CDR3: TGTGCCAGCAGCTGGGGACAGGGAATCACAGATACGCAGTATTTT.

This clonotype has a count of ten or more. The chain combines TRBV6-4 with TRBJ2-1; D is perhaps TRBD2 (6 bases). The ends were cut back, 2 bases at V and 11 bases at J, with 13 bases in the middle. CDR3 length: 13 residues. The germline V gene has CDR1 MRHNA and CDR2 SNTAGT. The CDR3 protein is CASSDNGGAKQFF. CDR3 in DNA: TGTGCCAGCAGTGACAATGGCGGGGCTAAGCAGTTCTTC.

This clonotype was observed a few times. This sequence joins TRBV29-1 and TRBJ2-3, with 8 bases lining up with TRBD2. With V trimmed by 7 bases and J by 6 bases, 15 bases remained unmatched. There are 15 residues in the CDR3. Germline CDR1 is SQVTM and CDR2 is ANQGSEA. Here the CDR3 DNA reads TGCAGCGAATCACCGGGATTAGCGGGGATGGATACGCAGTATTTT. Encoded protein: CSESPGLAGMDTQYF.

The table lists this clonotype with many counts. The rearrangement links TRBV7-2 to TRBJ2-7, with D perhaps matching TRBD2 (6 bases). V was cut by 6 bases and J by 3 bases, with 12 bases left in between. The germline V gene has CDR1 SGHTA and CDR2 FQGNSA. The CDR3 contains 13 residues. The CDR3 DNA sequence: TGTGCCAGCAGTTCTAGGGACTTCTACGAGCAGTACTTC. Protein sequence: CASSSRDFYEQYF.

Details on this clonotype: Being one base from a much bigger clone, this may be a read error. The rearrangement links TRBV5-1 to TRBJ2-5; D may correspond to TRBD1 or TRBD2 (5 bases each). With 6 bases removed from V and 4 bases from J, the gap between germline ends came to 13 bases. The germline gives CDR1 SGHRS, CDR2 YFSETQ. The CDR3 consists of 13 residues. CDR3 in amino acids: CASTRDLGETQYF. CDR3 bases: TGCGCCAGCACCCGGGACCTGGGAGAGACCCAGTACTTC.

This clonotype appeared many times. The chain combines TRBV5-1 with TRBJ2-2; the D gene is possibly TRBD1 (5 bases). CDR1 is SGHRS and CDR2 is YFSETQ in the germline V gene. The CDR3 consists of 16 residues. V was shortened by 1 base and J by 5 bases, with 15 bases between the two germline ends. The CDR3 loop reads CASSLFPGSRTGELFF. DNA of the CDR3: TGCGCCAGCAGCTTGTTCCCAGGGTCGAGGACCGGGGAGCTGTTTTTT.

This clonotype was counted many times. The chain has TRBV14 and TRBJ2-6; weak D call: TRBD1 (6 bases). Looked up from germline, CDR1 is SGHDN and CDR2 is FVKESK. The CDR3 runs 20 residues. Trimming shortened V by 4 bases and J by 2 bases, and 24 bases separated the two germline ends. Here the CDR3 reads CASSRGQGWKEPPGANVLTF. The DNA for the CDR3 is TGTGCCAGCAGCCGGGGGCAGGGGTGGAAAGAACCCCCTGGGGCCAACGTCCTGACTTTC.

This clonotype was counted at least ten times. The V call is TRBV20-1, the J call TRBJ2-5, with D unresolved. Germline loops: CDR1 DFQATT, CDR2 SNEGSKA (reference sequence). V was shortened by 0 bases and J by 1 base, with 9 bases between the two germline ends. The length of the CDR3 is 14 residues. DNA for the CDR3: TGCAGTGCTAGAGATTGGGGTATCCAAGAGACCCAGTACTTC. Translating gives CSARDWGIQETQYF.

This clonotype came up many times. The rearrangement joins TRBV11-2 to TRBJ1-2; D call uncertain. V dropped 4 bases and J dropped 5 bases, with 8 bases sitting between them. The CDR3 extends over 12 amino acids. Per the germline V gene, CDR1 is SGHAT and CDR2 is FQNNGV. The CDR3 here is CASSYESYGYTF. CDR3 sequence (DNA): TGTGCCAGCAGCTACGAATCGTATGGCTACACCTTC.